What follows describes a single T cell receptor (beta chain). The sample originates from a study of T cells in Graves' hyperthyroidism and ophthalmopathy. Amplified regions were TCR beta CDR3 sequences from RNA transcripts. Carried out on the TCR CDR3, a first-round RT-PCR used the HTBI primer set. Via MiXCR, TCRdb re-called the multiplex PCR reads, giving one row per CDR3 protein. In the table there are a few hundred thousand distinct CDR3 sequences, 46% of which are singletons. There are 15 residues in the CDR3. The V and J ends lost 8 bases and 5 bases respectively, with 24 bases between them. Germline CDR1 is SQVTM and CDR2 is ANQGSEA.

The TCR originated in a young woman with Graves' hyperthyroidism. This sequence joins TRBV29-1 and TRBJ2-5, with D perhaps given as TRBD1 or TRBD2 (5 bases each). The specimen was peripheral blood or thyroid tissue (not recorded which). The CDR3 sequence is CSLSWDGAFWETQYF. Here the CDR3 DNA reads TGCAGCTTGTCGTGGGACGGTGCGTTCTGGGAGACCCAGTACTTC.